This T cell receptor beta chain was retrieved from a study of blood T cell repertoires in COVID-19. Using immunoSEQ multiplex PCR, the repertoire was profiled, and TCRdb retains in-frame clones only, with some absent. The sample contains 150,000 to 200,000 clones, roughly 91% of which appear only once. The CDR3 runs 13 residues. The germline V gene has CDR1 SNHLY and CDR2 FYNNEI. Trimming cost V 6 bases and J 4 bases, with 13 bases left between them. The sequence was collected from a human donor in a cohort sampled during active COVID-19. The sample comprised peripheral blood. This chain links TRBV2 with TRBJ2-7; D unresolved. The chain's CDR3 is CASSVHGEYEQYF. DNA of the CDR3: TGTGCCAGCAGCGTCCACGGAGAGTACGAGCAGTACTTC.